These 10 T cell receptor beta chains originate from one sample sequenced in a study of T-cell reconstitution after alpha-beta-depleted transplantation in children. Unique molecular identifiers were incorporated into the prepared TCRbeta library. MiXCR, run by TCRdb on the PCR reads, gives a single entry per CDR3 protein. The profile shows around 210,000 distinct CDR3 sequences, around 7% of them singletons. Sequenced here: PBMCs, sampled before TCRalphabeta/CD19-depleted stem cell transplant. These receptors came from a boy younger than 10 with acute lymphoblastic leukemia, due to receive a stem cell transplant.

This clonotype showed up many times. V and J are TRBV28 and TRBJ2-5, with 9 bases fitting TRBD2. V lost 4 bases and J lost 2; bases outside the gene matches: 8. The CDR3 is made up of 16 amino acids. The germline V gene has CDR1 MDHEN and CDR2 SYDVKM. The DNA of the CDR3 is TGTGCCAGCAGTTCCACCGGGGCGGGAGGGCAAGAGACCCAGTACTTC. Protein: CASSSTGAGGQETQYF. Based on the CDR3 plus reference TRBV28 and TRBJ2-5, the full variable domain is DVKVTQSSRYLVKRTGEKVFLECVQDMDHENMFWYRQDPGLGLRLIYFSYDVKMKEKGDIPEGYSVSREKKERFSLILESASTNQTSMYLCASSSTGAGGQETQYFGPGTRLLVL.

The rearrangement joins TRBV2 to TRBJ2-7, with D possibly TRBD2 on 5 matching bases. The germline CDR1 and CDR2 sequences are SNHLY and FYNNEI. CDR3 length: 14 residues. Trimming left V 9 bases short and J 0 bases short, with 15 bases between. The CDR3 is CASQRYLSSYEQYF. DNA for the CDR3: TGTGCCAGTCAGCGGTACTTAAGCTCCTACGAGCAGTACTTC.

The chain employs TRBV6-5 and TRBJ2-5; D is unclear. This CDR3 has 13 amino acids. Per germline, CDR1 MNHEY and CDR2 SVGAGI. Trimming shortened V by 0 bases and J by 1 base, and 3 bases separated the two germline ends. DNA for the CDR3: TGTGCCAGCAGTTACTCGGTCCAAGAGACCCAGTACTTC. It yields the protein CASSYSVQETQYF.

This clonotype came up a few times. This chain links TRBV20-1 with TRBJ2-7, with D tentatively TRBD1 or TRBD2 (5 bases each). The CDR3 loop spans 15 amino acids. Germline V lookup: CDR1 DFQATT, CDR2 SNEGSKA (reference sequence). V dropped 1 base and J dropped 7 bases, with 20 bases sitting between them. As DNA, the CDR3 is TGCAGTGCTAGAGGGGGGACGGCCCCGTCCCGAGAGCAGTACTTC. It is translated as CSARGGTAPSREQYF.

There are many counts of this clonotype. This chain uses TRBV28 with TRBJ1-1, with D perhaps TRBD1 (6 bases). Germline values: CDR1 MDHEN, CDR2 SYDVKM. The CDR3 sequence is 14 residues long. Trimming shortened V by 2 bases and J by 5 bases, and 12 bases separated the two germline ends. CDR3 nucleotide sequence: TGTGCCAGCAGTTTAACAGGGAGGTCGACTGAAGCTTTCTTT. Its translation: CASSLTGRSTEAFF.

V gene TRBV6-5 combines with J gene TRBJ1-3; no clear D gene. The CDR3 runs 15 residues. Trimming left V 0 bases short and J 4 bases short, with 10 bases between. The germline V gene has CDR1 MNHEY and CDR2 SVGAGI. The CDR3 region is CASSYSPESGNTIYF. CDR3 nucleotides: TGTGCCAGCAGTTACTCGCCAGAATCAGGAAACACCATATATTTT.

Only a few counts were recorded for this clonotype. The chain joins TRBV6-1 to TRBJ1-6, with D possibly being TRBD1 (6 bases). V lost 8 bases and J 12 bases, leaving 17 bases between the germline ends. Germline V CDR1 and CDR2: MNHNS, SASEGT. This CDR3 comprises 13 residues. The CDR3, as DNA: TGTGCCAGCCGTCTGGATGGGACAAGACCCCTCCACTTT. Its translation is CASRLDGTRPLHF.

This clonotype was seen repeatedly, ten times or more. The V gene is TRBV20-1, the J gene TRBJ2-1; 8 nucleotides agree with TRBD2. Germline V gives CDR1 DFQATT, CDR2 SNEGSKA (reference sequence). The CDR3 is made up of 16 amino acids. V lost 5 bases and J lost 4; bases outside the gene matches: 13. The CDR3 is CSAHSGGGSTYNEQFF. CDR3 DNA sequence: TGCAGTGCTCACTCTGGCGGGGGGAGCACTTACAATGAGCAGTTCTTC.

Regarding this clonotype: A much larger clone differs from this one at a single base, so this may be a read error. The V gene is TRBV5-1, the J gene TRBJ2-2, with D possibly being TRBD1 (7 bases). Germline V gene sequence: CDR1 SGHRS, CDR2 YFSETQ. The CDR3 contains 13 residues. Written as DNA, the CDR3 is TGCGCCAGCTGGAACAGGGGCACCGGGGAGGTGTTTTTT. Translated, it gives CASWNRGTGEVFF.

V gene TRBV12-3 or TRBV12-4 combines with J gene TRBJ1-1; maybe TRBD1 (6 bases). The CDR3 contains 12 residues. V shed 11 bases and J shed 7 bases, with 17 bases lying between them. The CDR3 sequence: CAGKRLGGEAFF. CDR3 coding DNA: TGTGCCGGGAAAAGGTTAGGGGGTGAAGCTTTCTTT.